The sequence of this T cell receptor beta chain was determined in a study of blood T cells in healthy people across ages. Across the study: With template switching, about one barcoded beta molecule was captured per two T cells.

Then a second PCR, running roughly 7 to 12 cycles, was carried out with a sample-barcoded 5' primer and a J-beta primer mix. Each cDNA molecule was tagged by a template-switch adaptor with 12 random nucleotides. TCRdb re-analysed the 5' RACE reads in MiXCR, keeping a single row per CDR3 protein. Of about 970,000 distinct CDR3 sequences listed, 51% are singletons. The CDR3 extends over 13 amino acids. Trimming shortened V by 3 bases and J by 7 bases, and 12 bases separated the two germline ends. The germline CDR1 and CDR2 sequences are MGHDK and SYGVNS. Only a few counts were recorded for this clonotype. Its cognate antigen is unknown. Study results and limitations: PBMC samples, being unsorted, prevented any conclusive comparison of naive and antigen-experienced cells. Relative to aged donors, long-lived donors carried more naive CD4+ cells and displayed higher diversity.

The chain is built from TRBV25-1 and TRBJ1-2, with a tentative D call TRBD1 (6 bases). Material for sequencing was blood. The TCR was taken from a woman aged 55-69 years in good health. This CDR3 reads CASSDRTASGYTF. The CDR3, as DNA: TGTGCCAGCAGTGACAGGACAGCATCTGGCTACACCTTC.